This T cell receptor (beta chain) was retrieved from a study of somatic mutations in cytotoxic T cells in rheumatoid arthritis. Germline assignment: CDR1 SNHLY and CDR2 FYNNEI. The V end was cut by 7 bases, the J end by 1 base, with 8 bases between. This CDR3 is 13 amino acids long. Data came from immunoSEQ multiplex PCR; TCRdb stores just in-frame clones and leaves some out. Of 15,000 to 20,000 clones listed, over 70% were seen once; the top ten hold roughly a tenth. Positive selection with magnetic beads achieved the isolation of CD4+ and CD8+ cells, followed by a flow cytometry check of purity. Study findings and constraints: TRBV07's slight underrepresentation, observed in rheumatoid arthritis patients, lacked adjustment for multiple comparisons. Rheumatoid arthritis patients and age-matched healthy controls showed no significant difference in CD8+ T-cell clonality.

As regards this clone: What it binds is not known.

The sequenced material came from CD8+ T cells sorted from blood. The TCR sequence derives from a woman aged 50 to 60 in good health. The J gene is TRBJ1-3, the V gene TRBV2; a possible D gene is TRBD1 (6 bases). CDR3 amino acids: CASTQGSGNTIYF. CDR3 in DNA: TGTGCCAGCACCCAGGGGTCTGGAAACACCATATATTTT.